This T cell receptor beta chain was recovered during a study of blood T cell repertoires in COVID-19. On the study more broadly: Nucleic acid was either cDNA or gDNA, and it came from T cells, B-cell-depleted T cells, or PBMCs.

Authors' processing steps: Nucleated cell number was recorded as an estimate derived from reference gene primer amplification. TCRdb's copy holds only in-frame clones and misses some; the assay was immunoSEQ multiplex PCR. V and J calls and clone size come straight from that table; D and trimming were deduced from the DNA. Of a few hundred thousand clones detected, about 80% appear once; the ten largest clones hold about 15%. V was pared by 4 bases and J by 8 bases, with 8 bases between. The length of the CDR3 is 12 residues. The germline gives CDR1 SNHLY, CDR2 FYNNEI. What was sequenced was peripheral blood. The chain couples TRBV2 to TRBJ1-4; D ambiguous. The receptor comes from a person aged 70 to 85 with COVID-19, enrolled during active disease. CDR3 in DNA: TGTGCCAGCAGTGTCCTTACAGAAAAACTGTTTTTT. It codes for CASSVLTEKLFF.